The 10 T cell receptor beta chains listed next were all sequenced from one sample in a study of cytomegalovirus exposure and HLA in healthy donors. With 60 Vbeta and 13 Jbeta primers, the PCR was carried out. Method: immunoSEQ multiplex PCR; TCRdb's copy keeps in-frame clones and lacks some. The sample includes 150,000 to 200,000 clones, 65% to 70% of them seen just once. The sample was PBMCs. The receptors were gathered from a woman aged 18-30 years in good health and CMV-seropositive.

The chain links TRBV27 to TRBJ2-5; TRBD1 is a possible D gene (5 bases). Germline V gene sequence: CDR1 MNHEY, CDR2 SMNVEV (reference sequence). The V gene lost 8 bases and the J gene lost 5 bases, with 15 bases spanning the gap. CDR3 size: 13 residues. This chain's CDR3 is CASGKWGPETQYF. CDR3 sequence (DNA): TGTGCCAGCGGAAAGTGGGGCCCGGAGACCCAGTACTTC.

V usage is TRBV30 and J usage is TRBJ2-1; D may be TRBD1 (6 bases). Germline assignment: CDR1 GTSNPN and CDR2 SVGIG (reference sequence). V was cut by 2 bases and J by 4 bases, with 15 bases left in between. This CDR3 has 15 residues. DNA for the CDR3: TGTGCCTGGAGTCCTGGCAGGGGTTCGTACAATGAGCAGTTCTTC. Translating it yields CAWSPGRGSYNEQFF.

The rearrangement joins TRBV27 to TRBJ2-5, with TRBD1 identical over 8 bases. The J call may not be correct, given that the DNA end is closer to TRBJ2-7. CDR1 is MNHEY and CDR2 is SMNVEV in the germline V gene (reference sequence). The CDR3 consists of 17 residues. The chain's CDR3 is CASSFGGQGISTYEQYF. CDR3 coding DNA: TGTGCCAGCAGTTTCGGCGGACAGGGCATTTCAACCTACGAGCAGTACTTC.

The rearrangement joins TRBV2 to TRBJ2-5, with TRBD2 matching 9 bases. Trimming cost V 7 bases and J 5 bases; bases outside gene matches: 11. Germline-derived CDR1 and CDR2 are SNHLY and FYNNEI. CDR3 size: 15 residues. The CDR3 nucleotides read TGTGCCAGCACTGCGGGGGGGCAGTATTCGGAGACCCAGTACTTC. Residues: CASTAGGQYSETQYF.

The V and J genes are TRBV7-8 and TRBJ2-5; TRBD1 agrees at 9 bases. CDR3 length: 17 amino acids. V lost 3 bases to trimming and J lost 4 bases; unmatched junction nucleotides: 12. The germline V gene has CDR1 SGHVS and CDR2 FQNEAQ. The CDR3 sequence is CASSLLPGQGYGETQYF. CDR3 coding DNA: TGTGCCAGCAGCTTGCTTCCGGGACAGGGCTATGGAGAGACCCAGTACTTC. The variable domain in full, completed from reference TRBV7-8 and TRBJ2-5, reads GAGVSQSPRYKVAKRGQDVALRCDPISGHVSLFWYQQALGQGPEFLTYFQNEAQLDKSGLPSDRFFAERPEGSVSTLKIQRTQQEDSAVYLCASSLLPGQGYGETQYFGPGTRLLVL.

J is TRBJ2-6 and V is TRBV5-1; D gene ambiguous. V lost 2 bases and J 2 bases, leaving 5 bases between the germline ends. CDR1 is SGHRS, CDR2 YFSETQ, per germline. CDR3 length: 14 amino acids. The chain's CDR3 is CASSLSAGANVLTF. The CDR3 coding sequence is TGCGCCAGCAGCTTATCGGCTGGGGCCAACGTCCTGACTTTC.

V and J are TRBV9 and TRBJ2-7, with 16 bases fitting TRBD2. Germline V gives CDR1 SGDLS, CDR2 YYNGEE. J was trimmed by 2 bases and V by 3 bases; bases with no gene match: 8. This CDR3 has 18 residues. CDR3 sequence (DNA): TGTGCCAGCAGCGAAGGGACTAGCGGGGGGGCCTTCACCTACGAGCAGTACTTC. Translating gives CASSEGTSGGAFTYEQYF.

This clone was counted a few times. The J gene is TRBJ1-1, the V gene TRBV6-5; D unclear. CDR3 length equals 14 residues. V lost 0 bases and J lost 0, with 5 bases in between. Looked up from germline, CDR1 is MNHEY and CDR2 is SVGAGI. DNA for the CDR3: TGTGCCAGCAGTTACTCGAACATGAACACTGAAGCTTTCTTT. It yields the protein CASSYSNMNTEAFF.

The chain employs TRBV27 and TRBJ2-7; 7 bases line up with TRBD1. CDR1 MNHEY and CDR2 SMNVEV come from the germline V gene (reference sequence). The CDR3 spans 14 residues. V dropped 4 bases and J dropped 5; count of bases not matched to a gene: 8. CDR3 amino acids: CASSYQGVLDEQYF. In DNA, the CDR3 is TGTGCCAGCAGTTACCAGGGGGTTTTGGACGAGCAGTACTTC.

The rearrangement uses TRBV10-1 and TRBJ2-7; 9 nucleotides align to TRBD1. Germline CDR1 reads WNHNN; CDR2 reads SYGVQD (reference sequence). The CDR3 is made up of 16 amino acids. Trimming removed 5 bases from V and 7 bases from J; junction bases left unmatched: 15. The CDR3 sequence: CASSSKTGTGPWEQYF. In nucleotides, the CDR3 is TGCGCCAGCAGTTCTAAAACCGGGACAGGGCCCTGGGAGCAGTACTTC.